The 32 T cell receptor beta chains below come from one sample, sequenced in a study of T-cell memory formation after mild COVID-19. Each CDR3 protein is one row after TCRdb ran MiXCR on the 5' RACE reads. The sample lists some 180,000 distinct CDR3 sequences, over 10% occurring once. Material: PBMCs or a T cell subset sorted from them (not recorded which). These TCRs come from a man younger than 30 who had mild COVID-19 (a few samples of this study predate the infection). Cell type and time point are not known.

A few counts support this clonotype. This chain links TRBV6-6 with TRBJ2-5, with 8 bases lining up with TRBD1. Germline V gives CDR1 MNHNY, CDR2 SVGAGI (reference sequence). CDR3 length equals 13 residues. J was trimmed by 10 bases and V by 6 bases; bases with no gene match: 10. The CDR3 nucleotides read TGTGCCAGCAGCCCGGACAGGGACAGAGGCCAGTACTTC. This translates into CASSPDRDRGQYF.

This clonotype was counted only a few times. The chain links TRBV28 to TRBJ2-5; TRBD1 is a possible D gene (6 bases). This CDR3 region has 16 residues. Germline CDR1 is MDHEN and CDR2 is SYDVKM. Trimming took off 3 bases at V and 5 bases at J, with 19 bases between the two ends. The CDR3 bases are TGTGCCAGCAGTTTCTCCCCCATATCACAGGGTGAGACCCAGTACTTC. Protein product: CASSFSPISQGETQYF.

This clonotype was observed once. The rearrangement links TRBV5-1 to TRBJ1-1, with D tentatively TRBD1 (5 bases). This CDR3 is 16 amino acids long. Germline values: CDR1 SGHRS, CDR2 YFSETQ. V lost 6 bases and J lost 0, with 18 bases in between. Here the CDR3 reads CASTVGYGAMNTEAFF. In DNA, the CDR3 is TGCGCCAGCACTGTCGGATATGGGGCCATGAACACTGAAGCTTTCTTT.

This clonotype was observed a handful of times. V and J are TRBV2 and TRBJ2-7, with 8 bases that match TRBD1. The V gene end was trimmed by 8 bases and the J gene end by 1 base; junction bases not matched to a gene: 7. Germline CDR1 and CDR2: SNHLY and FYNNEI. The CDR3 spans 14 residues. DNA for the CDR3: TGTGCCAGCTGTCGGGACAGGTTTTCCTACGAGCAGTACTTC. Translation: CASCRDRFSYEQYF.

The sample holds a few counts of this clonotype. The J gene is TRBJ2-5, the V gene TRBV4-1; possibly TRBD2 for D (6 bases). Trimming took 1 base from V and 4 from J, leaving 13 bases between them. Germline V CDR1 and CDR2: MGHRA, YSYEKL. The CDR3 loop spans 15 amino acids. The CDR3 sequence: CASSQGVGAGETQYF. DNA of the CDR3: TGCGCCAGCAGCCAAGGGGTGGGAGCGGGAGAGACCCAGTACTTC.

In this sample, this clonotype turned up once. This may arise from a read error, as a much more abundant clone is one base away. The chain joins TRBV5-5 to TRBJ1-4; a possible D gene is TRBD1 (5 bases). This CDR3 has 14 residues. Germline V gene data show CDR1 as SGHKS and CDR2 as YYEKEE (reference sequence). DNA of the CDR3: TGTGCCTCGAGGGGTGGGGCAACTAGTGAAAAACTGTTTTTT. This encodes CASRGGATSEKLFF.

This clonotype was seen only a few times. This chain joins TRBV7-6 and TRBJ1-1; 7 bases align to TRBD1. In germline, CDR1 is SGHVS, CDR2 FNYEAQ. This CDR3 is 14 amino acids long. V shed 5 bases, J shed 7 bases, and the junction held 10 bases outside the gene matches. CDR3 DNA sequence: TGTGCCAGCAGCCCCGGGGCGGGACAGAGTGAAGCTTTCTTT. It is translated as CASSPGAGQSEAFF.

The V and J genes are TRBV10-2 and TRBJ1-1, with D perhaps matching TRBD1 (5 bases). The CDR3 consists of 12 residues. CDR1 and CDR2 from the germline V gene are WSHSY and SAAADI. Trimming removed 6 bases at V and 1 base at J, with 6 bases between. The CDR3 DNA follows: TGCGCCAGCAGGACAGAGAACACTGAAGCTTTCTTT. Translation: CASRTENTEAFF.

Remarks on this clonotype: With a much larger clone just one base away, this may be a read error. As the CDR3 is not closed by the conserved phenylalanine or tryptophan, this likely results from a read error. This chain connects TRBV5-6 to TRBJ2-7, with D maybe TRBD2 (5 bases). CDR1 and CDR2 from the germline V gene are SGHDT and YYEEEE. V was shortened by 4 bases and J by 7 bases, with 15 bases between the two germline ends. The CDR3 length is 13 residues. Here the CDR3 DNA reads TGTGCCAGCAGCCCCGGACGCGGGCGGGAGCAGTACTTA. It encodes CASSPGRGREQYL.

The sample holds one count of this clonotype. The J gene is TRBJ1-2, the V gene TRBV6-2 or TRBV6-3; D gene ambiguous. Per the germline V gene, CDR1 is MNHEY and CDR2 is SVGEGT. V was cut by 7 bases and J by 3 bases, with 6 bases left in between. The CDR3 has 11 amino acids. The CDR3, as DNA: TGTGCCAGCACTGAATACTATGGCTACACCTTC. Protein product: CASTEYYGYTF.

The V gene is TRBV5-1, the J gene TRBJ1-2; D is unclear. CDR1 is SGHRS, CDR2 YFSETQ, per germline. The CDR3 runs 14 residues. The germline V and J ends were trimmed by 0 bases and 10 bases, with 16 bases remaining between them. CDR3 sequence (DNA): TGCGCCAGCAGCTTGGCCGGAAGAGGGTCAGACTACACCTTC. Amino acids: CASSLAGRGSDYTF.

This clonotype was seen more than once but under ten times. The chain links TRBV4-1 to TRBJ2-1; 10 bases agree with TRBD2. The V segment lost 5 bases and the J segment 2 bases; nucleotides outside the gene matches: 9. Germline lookup yields CDR1 MGHRA and CDR2 YSYEKL. There are 17 residues in the CDR3. In DNA form, the CDR3 reads TGCGCCAGCAGCGAAAAGGAGCGGGGGGGCCCCTACAATGAGCAGTTCTTC. Protein product: CASSEKERGGPYNEQFF.

In its sample, this clonotype was seen a few times. V usage is TRBV3-1 and J usage is TRBJ2-7; D is ambiguous. The CDR3 is 13 residues long. Trimming stripped 1 base from V and 3 bases from J, with 7 bases between. The germline gives CDR1 LGHDT, CDR2 YNNKEL (reference sequence). CDR3 amino acids: CASSQVLNYEQYF. The CDR3 DNA is TGTGCCAGCAGCCAAGTTCTGAACTACGAGCAGTACTTC.

The J gene is TRBJ1-2, the V gene TRBV12-3 or TRBV12-4; D gene unclear. The length of the CDR3 is 14 residues. V lost 3 bases and J 1 base, leaving 9 bases between the germline ends. The CDR3 DNA is TGTGCCAGCAGTTTGTTCAGGAGTAACTATGGCTACACCTTC. Residues: CASSLFRSNYGYTF.

This clonotype has more than one count but fewer than ten. V and J are TRBV27 and TRBJ1-6; D gene uncertain. The V end lost 0 bases, the J end lost 1 base, and 13 bases lay between the germline ends. Germline lookup yields CDR1 MNHEY and CDR2 SMNVEV (reference sequence). This CDR3 contains 18 residues. The CDR3 DNA reads TGTGCCAGCAGTTTATCCAGAACCCAGAAATCCTATAATTCACCCCTCCACTTT. It specifies CASSLSRTQKSYNSPLHF.

This clonotype appeared a few times. V gene TRBV20-1 combines with J gene TRBJ2-1; D is unclear. Trimming cost V 1 base and J 7 bases, with 5 bases left between them. CDR1 and CDR2 (germline): DFQATT, SNEGSKA (reference sequence). This CDR3 spans 11 amino acids. The CDR3 spells CSARGWNEQFF. CDR3 DNA sequence: TGCAGTGCTAGAGGGTGGAATGAGCAGTTCTTC.

This chain links TRBV4-1 with TRBJ2-5; 8 nucleotides align to TRBD2. There are 18 residues in the CDR3. Trimming cost V 3 bases and J 1 base; bases outside gene matches: 13. Germline CDR1 reads MGHRA; CDR2 reads YSYEKL. In nucleotides, the CDR3 is TGCGCCAGCAGCCAGTTGCTGGGGGCGGGGGGATTCCAAGAGACCCAGTACTTC. Protein product: CASSQLLGAGGFQETQYF.

V is TRBV7-9 and J is TRBJ2-4, with a tentative D call TRBD2 (6 bases). This CDR3 has 15 amino acids. The germline V gene encodes CDR1 SEHNR and CDR2 FQNEAQ (reference sequence). The V end was cut by 1 base, the J end by 9 bases, with 16 bases between. This CDR3 is CASSLGPPVGSIQYF. CDR3 bases: TGTGCCAGCAGCTTAGGTCCCCCCGTCGGGAGCATTCAGTACTTC.

The genes are TRBV6-2 or TRBV6-3 and TRBJ2-5, with 9 bases fitting TRBD2. V shed 8 bases and J 0 bases; nucleotides not matched to a gene: 13. The CDR3 consists of 17 residues. Per germline, CDR1 MNHEY and CDR2 SVGEGT. This chain's CDR3 is CASEGGLAGLYQETQYF. The CDR3 bases are TGTGCCAGCGAAGGGGGCCTAGCGGGGTTATACCAAGAGACCCAGTACTTC.

This chain links TRBV20-1 with TRBJ1-1, with D perhaps matching TRBD1 (6 bases). The CDR3 is made up of 11 amino acids. Per the germline V gene, CDR1 is DFQATT and CDR2 is SNEGSKA (reference sequence). V lost 6 bases to trimming and J lost 11 bases, with 16 bases between them. DNA of the CDR3: TGCAGTGCCGAGGGGGATCGGGGGGCTTTCTTT. Translation: CSAEGDRGAFF.

The chain couples TRBV6-5 to TRBJ2-1; D unclear. V lost 7 bases to trimming and J lost 7 bases, with 14 bases between them. Germline V gene sequence: CDR1 MNHEY, CDR2 SVGAGI. This CDR3 has 13 residues. The CDR3 DNA sequence: TGTGCCAGCATCGGGCGCAACAAAAATGAGCAGTTCTTC. It encodes CASIGRNKNEQFF.

In this sample, this clonotype turned up a few times. The chain is built from TRBV7-2 and TRBJ1-6; D unresolved. Germline CDR1 and CDR2: SGHTA and FQGNSA. Between the trimmed V and J ends, which lost 5 bases and 9 bases, there was a span of 11 bases. The length of the CDR3 is 13 residues. CDR3 amino acids: CASSPGWSSPLHF. Here the CDR3 DNA reads TGTGCCAGCAGCCCGGGGTGGAGTTCACCCCTCCACTTT.

The chain couples TRBV24-1 to TRBJ2-2; D gene unclear. The CDR3 extends over 11 amino acids. The V end lost 4 bases, the J end lost 9 bases, and 5 bases lay between the germline ends. CDR1 is KGHDR, CDR2 SFDVKD, per germline. CDR3 DNA: TGTGCCACCAGTGAGGGCAGGGAGCTGTTTTTT. Translating it yields CATSEGRELFF.

This clonotype showed up just a few times. The genes are TRBV7-8 and TRBJ2-3; 7 positions agree with TRBD1. Germline values: CDR1 SGHVS, CDR2 FQNEAQ. Losses at the gene ends were 1 base for V and 1 base for J; bases not matched to a gene: 2. This CDR3 has 15 amino acids. CDR3 in DNA: TGTGCCAGCAGCTTAGACAGGGGACGCACAGATACGCAGTATTTT. This codes for CASSLDRGRTDTQYF.

This clonotype was seen a handful of times. The CDR3 region is CASSLQGDGTQYF. CDR3 coding DNA: TGTGCCAGCAGCTTACAGGGGGATGGGACCCAGTACTTC. The V call is TRBV7-8, the J call TRBJ2-5; TRBD1 aligns across 7 bases. Per germline, CDR1 SGHVS and CDR2 FQNEAQ. This CDR3 is 13 amino acids long. V shed 2 bases, J shed 7 bases, and the junction held 4 bases outside the gene matches.

This clonotype was detected a few times. The chain employs TRBV5-6 and TRBJ2-7; no definite D call. V lost 4 bases and J 3 bases, leaving 14 bases between the germline ends. CDR1 and CDR2 from the germline V gene are SGHDT and YYEEEE. This CDR3 comprises 14 residues. This CDR3 is CASSKDPTDYEQYF. DNA for the CDR3: TGTGCCAGCAGCAAGGACCCGACGGACTACGAGCAGTACTTC.

V gene TRBV7-2 combines with J gene TRBJ2-5; TRBD2 is a possible D gene (6 bases). V lost 5 bases to trimming and J lost 4 bases, with 14 bases between them. Germline V gives CDR1 SGHTA, CDR2 FQGNSA. CDR3 size: 14 residues. This CDR3 is CASSPGLHGETQYF. CDR3 sequence (DNA): TGTGCCAGCAGCCCGGGACTCCATGGAGAGACCCAGTACTTC.

This clonotype was observed a few times. The chain couples TRBV5-1 to TRBJ1-1; 10 nucleotides align to TRBD1. Germline values: CDR1 SGHRS, CDR2 YFSETQ. The trim removed 3 bases at V and 4 bases at J, leaving 0 bases unmatched. The CDR3 loop spans 13 amino acids. The CDR3 protein is CASSWTGGTEAFF. CDR3 coding DNA: TGCGCCAGCAGCTGGACAGGGGGCACTGAAGCTTTCTTT.

This clonotype was counted between two and nine times. The chain joins TRBV6-5 to TRBJ1-6, with D perhaps matching TRBD1 (5 bases). Germline loops: CDR1 MNHEY, CDR2 SVGAGI. This CDR3 has 16 residues. The V gene lost 6 bases and the J gene lost 3 bases, with 15 bases spanning the gap. This CDR3 reads CASREKQALYNSPLHF. DNA of the CDR3: TGTGCCAGCAGGGAAAAACAGGCACTCTATAATTCACCCCTCCACTTT.

The CDR3 DNA follows: TGTGCCACTACCTCTAGGCGGGGCCGCACAGATACGCAGTATTTT. It translates to CATTSRRGRTDTQYF. The chain has TRBV2 and TRBJ2-3, with a tentative D call TRBD2 (6 bases). V was cut by 10 bases and J by 1 base, with 18 bases left in between. There are 15 residues in the CDR3. Germline lookup yields CDR1 SNHLY and CDR2 FYNNEI.

This rearrangement joins TRBV29-1 to TRBJ1-2; D is unclear. This CDR3 comprises 13 residues. Germline CDR1 reads SQVTM; CDR2 reads ANQGSEA. Trimming stripped 8 bases from V and 4 bases from J, with 17 bases between. CDR3 sequence (DNA): TGCAGCACCTGCGGGAGTCCTTGCTATGGCTACACCTTC. It codes for CSTCGSPCYGYTF.

This clonotype has ten or more counts. The rearrangement joins TRBV28 to TRBJ1-1; a weak D match, TRBD1 (5 bases). V lost 5 bases and J lost 0, with 16 bases in between. The CDR3 is made up of 16 amino acids. Germline V lookup: CDR1 MDHEN, CDR2 SYDVKM. The CDR3 region is CASSPIMGGMNTEAFF. DNA of the CDR3: TGTGCCAGCAGTCCCATAATGGGGGGGATGAACACTGAAGCTTTCTTT.